Given below is one T cell receptor (beta chain) in context. What it binds is unknown. The protocol was immunoSEQ multiplex PCR, while the TCRdb copy is restricted to in-frame clones and leaves out a portion. The profile shows 37,000 or so clones, about 80% of them singletons. The data were taken from a study of OX40 agonist ivuxolimab in advanced cancers. Trimming left V 1 base short and J 0 bases short, with 13 bases between. The CDR3 is 17 amino acids. Germline CDR1 SGHTA, CDR2 FQGNSA. Findings and caveats of the study: Within 6 weeks, CD4+ and CD8+ blood T cells expanded clonally at 0.1 to 3.0 mg/kg. CD8+ T cells were the subset that, on average, had more expanded clones than CD4+.

The sequenced sample was CD4+ or CD8+ T cells sorted from blood, obtained in a trial of the OX40 agonist ivuxolimab. The sequence was obtained from an adult with an advanced solid tumor such as melanoma, head and neck, liver or kidney cancer. The chain carries TRBV7-2 and TRBJ1-3; D not resolved. The CDR3 is CASSLDTPASSGNTIYF. CDR3 nucleotide sequence: TGTGCCAGCAGCTTAGACACCCCAGCCTCCTCTGGAAACACCATATATTTT.